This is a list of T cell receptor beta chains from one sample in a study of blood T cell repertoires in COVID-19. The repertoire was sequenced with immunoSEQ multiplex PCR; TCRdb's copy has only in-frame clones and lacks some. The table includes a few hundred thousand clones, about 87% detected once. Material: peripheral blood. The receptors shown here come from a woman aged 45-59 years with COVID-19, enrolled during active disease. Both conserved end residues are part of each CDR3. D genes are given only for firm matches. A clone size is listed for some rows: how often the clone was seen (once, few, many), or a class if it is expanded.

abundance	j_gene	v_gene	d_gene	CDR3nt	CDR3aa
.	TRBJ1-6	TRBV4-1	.	TGCGCCAGCAGCCAAGATCTTCAGGGGTCGAATTCACCCCTCCACTTT	CASSQDLQGSNSPLHF
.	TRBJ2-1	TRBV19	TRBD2	TGTGCCAGTAGTCTAGCGGGAGCCGTAAATGAGCAGTTCTTC	CASSLAGAVNEQFF
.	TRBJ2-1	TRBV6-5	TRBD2	TGTGCCAGCAGTTATCGGGGACTAGGGGATGGGAATGAGCAGTTCTTC	CASSYRGLGDGNEQFF
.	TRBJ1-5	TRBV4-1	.	TGCGCCAGCAGCTGGGGGGGTACCAATCAGCCCCAGCATTTT	CASSWGGTNQPQHF
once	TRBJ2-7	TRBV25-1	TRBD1	TGTGCCAGCAGTGGCCGGGACAGGGGGGGCGAGCAGTACTTC	CASSGRDRGGEQYF
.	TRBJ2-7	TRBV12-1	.	TGTGCCAGCAGCTTTGAGGGGTACCTGTCCTACGAGCAGTACTTC	CASSFEGYLSYEQYF
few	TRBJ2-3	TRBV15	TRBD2	TGTGCCACCAGCAGAGGGGGGACTAGCGGGAGCCCAGATACGCAGTATTTT	CATSRGGTSGSPDTQYF
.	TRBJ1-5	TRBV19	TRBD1	TGTGCCAGTAGTATAGGACAGGGTCATAGCAATCAGCCCCAGCATTTT	CASSIGQGHSNQPQHF
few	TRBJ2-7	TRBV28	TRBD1	TGTGCCAGCCGACAGGGATCCTACGAGCAGTACTTC	CASRQGSYEQYF
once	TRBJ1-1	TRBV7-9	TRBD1	TGTGCCAGCAGCTCAGGGGGTGCGAACACTGAAGCTTTCTTT	CASSSGGANTEAFF
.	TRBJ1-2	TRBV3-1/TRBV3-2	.	TGTGCCAGCAGCTCAAAGGGGAACGTCGGCTACACCTTC	CASSSKGNVGYTF
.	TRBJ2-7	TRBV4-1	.	TGCGCCAGCAGCCAAGAATCAGGCGGGCTTGCCTACGAGCAGTACTTC	CASSQESGGLAYEQYF
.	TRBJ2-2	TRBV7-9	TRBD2	TGTGCCAGCAGCCGAAAGGGTTTACTAGCGGGAGACACCGGGGAGCTGTTTTTT	CASSRKGLLAGDTGELFF
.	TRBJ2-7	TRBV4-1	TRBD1	TGCGCCAGCAGCCGACCGGGACAGGGAATCTACGAGCAGTACTTC	CASSRPGQGIYEQYF
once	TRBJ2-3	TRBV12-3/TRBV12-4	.	TGTGCCAGCAGTCACCTGGTGCCCGAGTTGGATTTT	CASSHLVPELDF
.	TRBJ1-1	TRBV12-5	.	TGTGCTAGTGGTTGGCAGGGCTACACTGAAGCTTTCTTT	CASGWQGYTEAFF